Sequencing of this T cell receptor beta chain was carried out in a study of molecular identifiers for immune sequencing clone quantification. MiXCR, applied by TCRdb to the PCR reads, yields one record per CDR3 protein. This sample carries approximately 630,000 distinct CDR3 sequences, roughly 27% of them seen once, and the ten largest clones take about 0.73%. Germline V CDR1 and CDR2: DFQATT, SNEGSKA (reference sequence). V lost 6 bases and J 0 bases, leaving 18 bases between the germline ends. CDR3 length: 15 amino acids. A word on this clonotype: A much larger clone differs from this one at a single base, so this may be a read error.

The receptor's source is a human donor in good health. Some libraries in this study had Jurkat cell RNA spiked in. This sequence joins TRBV20-1 and TRBJ2-7, with a possible D match to TRBD2 (6 bases). The sample taken for sequencing was naive CD8+ T cells from blood, with Jurkat cell RNA spiked in. Subset reported: FACS-sorted CD8+CD4-CCR7+CD45RA+ naive T cells. The CDR3 loop reads CSAASVAANSYEQYF. DNA for the CDR3: TGCAGTGCGGCTTCTGTAGCGGCCAACTCCTACGAGCAGTACTTC.